This TCR beta chain was identified during a study of long-term antiretroviral therapy in people with HIV. Whole-study results and caveats: Despite increasing after ART, diversity remained lower than that of transplant donor controls. Missing from the dataset were any data on ART adherence, viral resistance or therapy changes.

A word on this clone: Its target is unknown.

Survey-level resolution applied to immunoSEQ assay v3.0. Sequenced by immunoSEQ multiplex PCR; TCRdb stores in-frame clones only, minus some. The sample has fewer than 30,000 clones, roughly 96% seen once. Germline CDR1 reads SGHVS; CDR2 reads FNYEAQ. Trimming removed 5 bases at V and 7 bases at J, with 14 bases between. CDR3 length: 13 amino acids. The chain has TRBV7-6 and TRBJ1-1; D possibly corresponds to TRBD1 (5 bases). The sample was unsorted PBMCs, taken 5.3 years after starting antiretroviral therapy. This TCR derives from a man aged 30-40 years with HIV. The CDR3 sequence: CASSPVVQGEAFF. CDR3 nucleotide sequence: TGTGCCAGCAGCCCCGTCGTTCAGGGTGAAGCTTTCTTT.